This entry is about one T cell receptor beta chain. Germline and junction disagree at one end, which may indicate a read error. Germline-derived CDR1 and CDR2 are SGHNT and YYREEE (reference sequence). The CDR3 spans 15 residues. This entry comes from a study of blood T cell repertoires in COVID-19. Study summary: From the United States, Italy and Spain came samples of acute and convalescent COVID-19. T cells, B-cell-depleted T cells, or PBMCs provided the cDNA or gDNA that served as material.

Per the original data handling: Counts of nucleated cells, estimated from reference gene primer amplification, were obtained. Repertoires were generated with immunoSEQ multiplex PCR, while TCRdb's copy carries only in-frame clones and drops some. V, J and clone size are taken as reported in that table, and D and trimming were inferred from the DNA itself. This table has 150,000 to 200,000 clones, approximately 84% appearing once. The genes are TRBV5-4 and TRBJ2-5, with 10 bases that match TRBD2. The clonotype originates from an elderly woman with acute or convalescent COVID-19. The sequencing sample was made of peripheral blood. The CDR3 DNA reads as TGTGCCAGCAGCTTATGGGGAGCGGGAGGGCCTCCCCCGGACTTC. Translation gives CASSLWGAGGPPPDF.